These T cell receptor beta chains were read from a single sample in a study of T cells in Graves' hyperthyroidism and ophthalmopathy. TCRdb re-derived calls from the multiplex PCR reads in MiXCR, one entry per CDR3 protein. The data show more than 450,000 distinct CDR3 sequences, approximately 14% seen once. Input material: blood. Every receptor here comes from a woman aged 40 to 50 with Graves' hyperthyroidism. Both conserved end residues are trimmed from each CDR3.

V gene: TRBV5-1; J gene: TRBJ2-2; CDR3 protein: ASSQRTGTGNTGELF
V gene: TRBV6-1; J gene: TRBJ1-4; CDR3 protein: ASSSGGINEKLF
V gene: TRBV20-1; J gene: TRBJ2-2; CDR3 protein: SADKNTGELF
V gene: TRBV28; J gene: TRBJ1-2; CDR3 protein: ASSLSGGAGHYGYT
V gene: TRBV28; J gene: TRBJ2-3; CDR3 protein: ASTPGSLPGTTDTQY
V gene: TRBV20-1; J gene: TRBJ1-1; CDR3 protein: SAINPGTEAF
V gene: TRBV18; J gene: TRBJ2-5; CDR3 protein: ASSPGTTEETQY
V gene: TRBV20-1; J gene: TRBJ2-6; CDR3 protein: SASKTGDLSSGANVLT
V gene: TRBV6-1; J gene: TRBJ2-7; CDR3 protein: ASSSNSGGGQYEQY
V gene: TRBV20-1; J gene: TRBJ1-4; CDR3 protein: SASGEKLF
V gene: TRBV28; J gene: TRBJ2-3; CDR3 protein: ASSLGVYTQY
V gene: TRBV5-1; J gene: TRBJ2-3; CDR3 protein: ASSLQGTSTDTQY
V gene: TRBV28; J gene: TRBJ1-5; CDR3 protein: ASNLIAGGDQPQH
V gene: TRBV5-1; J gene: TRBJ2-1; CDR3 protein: ASSSGDNSYNEQF
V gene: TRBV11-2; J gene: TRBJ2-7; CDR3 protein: ASSLDRVGLAYEQY
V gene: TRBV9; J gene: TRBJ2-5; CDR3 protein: ASSVFRDTQETQY
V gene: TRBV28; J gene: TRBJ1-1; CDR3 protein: ASSPGDRSNTEAF
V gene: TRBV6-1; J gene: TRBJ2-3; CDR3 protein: ASSEQLGRVTDTQY
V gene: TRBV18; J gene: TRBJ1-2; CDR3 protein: ASSQGQGPFYGYT
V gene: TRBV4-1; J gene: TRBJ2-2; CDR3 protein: ASSQGTGQGAYTGELF
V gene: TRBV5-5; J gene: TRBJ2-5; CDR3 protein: ASSFPRIQETQY
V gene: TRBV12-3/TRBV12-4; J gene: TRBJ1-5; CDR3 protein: ANGQGNQPQH
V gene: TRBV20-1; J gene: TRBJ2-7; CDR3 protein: SAETGQGFYEQY
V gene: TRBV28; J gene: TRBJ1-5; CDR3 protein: ASSEIGGEQPQH
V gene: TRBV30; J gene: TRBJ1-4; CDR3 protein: AWRRWGTGPRGEKLF
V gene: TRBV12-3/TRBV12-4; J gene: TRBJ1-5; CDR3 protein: ASSSGGQPQH
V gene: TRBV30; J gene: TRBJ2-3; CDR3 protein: AWSDGGRTDTQY
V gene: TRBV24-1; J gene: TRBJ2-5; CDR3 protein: ATNSGVQETQY
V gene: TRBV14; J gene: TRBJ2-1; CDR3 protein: ASSLNVGEQF
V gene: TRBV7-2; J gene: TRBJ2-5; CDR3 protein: ASSRTSGRAVYQETQY
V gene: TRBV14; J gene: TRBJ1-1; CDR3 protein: ASSEYSFPRAEAF
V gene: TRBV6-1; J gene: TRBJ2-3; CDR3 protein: ASSPNSGRPFKFTDTQY
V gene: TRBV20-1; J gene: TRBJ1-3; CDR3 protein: SASEGPTFGNTIY
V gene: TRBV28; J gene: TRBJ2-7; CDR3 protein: ASSSQGALDEQY
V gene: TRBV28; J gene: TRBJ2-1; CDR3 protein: ASSPTSVYEQF
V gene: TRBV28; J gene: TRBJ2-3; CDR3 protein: ASTQGSDTQY
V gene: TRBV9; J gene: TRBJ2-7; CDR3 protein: ASSAGTGYEQY
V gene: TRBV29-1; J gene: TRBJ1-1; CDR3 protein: SGQGDGTEAF
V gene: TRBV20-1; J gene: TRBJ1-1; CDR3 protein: SARYQRTGQAF
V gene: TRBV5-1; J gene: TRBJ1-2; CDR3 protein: ASSILTGGGGYT
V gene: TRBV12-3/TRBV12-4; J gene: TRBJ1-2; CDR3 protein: ASSLLSGGGYT